This is a list of T cell receptor beta chains from one sample in a study of PD-1 blockade in classical Hodgkin lymphoma. TCRdb keeps only in-frame clones here, not all; method: immunoSEQ multiplex PCR. The sample consists of under 35,000 clones, 72% of them appearing once. Sequences were derived from peripheral blood mononuclear cells (PBMCs), sampled before the fourth cycle of nivolumab. Every receptor here comes from a human donor with classical Hodgkin lymphoma. Both conserved end residues are part of each CDR3. Clone sizes are given selectively: once, few, many, or a class where the clone is expanded.

CDR3 length | J gene | clone size | V gene | CDR3 protein
16 | TRBJ2-1 | NA | TRBV7-9 | CASSLARAGPLNEQFF
13 | TRBJ2-2 | NA | TRBV6-5 | CASTGQNTGELFF
15 | TRBJ1-5 | NA | TRBV7-2 | CASSLVSGNVQPQHF
15 | TRBJ2-4 | NA | TRBV13 | CASSLWAGAKNIQYF
15 | TRBJ1-5 | NA | TRBV9 | CASSPGASQGQPQHF
15 | TRBJ2-5 | NA | TRBV15 | CATSRSSGREETQYF
16 | TRBJ1-1 | NA | TRBV9 | CASSAILLTGATEAFF
15 | TRBJ1-1 | few | TRBV5-1 | CASTPGRGADTEAFF
15 | TRBJ2-7 | NA | TRBV4-1 | CASSQAGTEGDEQYF
16 | TRBJ2-7 | NA | TRBV19 | CASSFSSTGSIGEQYF
12 | TRBJ2-1 | NA | TRBV5-6 | CASSSPGTGWFF
16 | TRBJ2-2 | few | TRBV4-2 | CASSHVQGQGTGELFF
14 | TRBJ1-4 | few | TRBV5-1 | CASSQQETNEKLFF
15 | TRBJ1-2 | NA | TRBV15 | CATSRGAEHYYGYTF
15 | TRBJ2-7 | NA | TRBV7-9 | CASSLPTGNPYEQYF
12 | TRBJ1-1 | NA | TRBV29-1 | CSVLGQYTEAFF
14 | TRBJ1-2 | NA | TRBV6-5 | CASSYATGADGYTF
14 | TRBJ2-7 | NA | TRBV4-3 | CASSQGTGVNEQYF
19 | TRBJ2-3 | NA | TRBV27 | CASSHGLGQGWGVTDTQYF
15 | TRBJ1-5 | NA | TRBV2 | CASSAPAAQNQPQHF
13 | TRBJ1-4 | once | TRBV9 | CASLLTTNEKLFF
14 | TRBJ2-1 | few | TRBV27 | CASSIRGSYNEQFF